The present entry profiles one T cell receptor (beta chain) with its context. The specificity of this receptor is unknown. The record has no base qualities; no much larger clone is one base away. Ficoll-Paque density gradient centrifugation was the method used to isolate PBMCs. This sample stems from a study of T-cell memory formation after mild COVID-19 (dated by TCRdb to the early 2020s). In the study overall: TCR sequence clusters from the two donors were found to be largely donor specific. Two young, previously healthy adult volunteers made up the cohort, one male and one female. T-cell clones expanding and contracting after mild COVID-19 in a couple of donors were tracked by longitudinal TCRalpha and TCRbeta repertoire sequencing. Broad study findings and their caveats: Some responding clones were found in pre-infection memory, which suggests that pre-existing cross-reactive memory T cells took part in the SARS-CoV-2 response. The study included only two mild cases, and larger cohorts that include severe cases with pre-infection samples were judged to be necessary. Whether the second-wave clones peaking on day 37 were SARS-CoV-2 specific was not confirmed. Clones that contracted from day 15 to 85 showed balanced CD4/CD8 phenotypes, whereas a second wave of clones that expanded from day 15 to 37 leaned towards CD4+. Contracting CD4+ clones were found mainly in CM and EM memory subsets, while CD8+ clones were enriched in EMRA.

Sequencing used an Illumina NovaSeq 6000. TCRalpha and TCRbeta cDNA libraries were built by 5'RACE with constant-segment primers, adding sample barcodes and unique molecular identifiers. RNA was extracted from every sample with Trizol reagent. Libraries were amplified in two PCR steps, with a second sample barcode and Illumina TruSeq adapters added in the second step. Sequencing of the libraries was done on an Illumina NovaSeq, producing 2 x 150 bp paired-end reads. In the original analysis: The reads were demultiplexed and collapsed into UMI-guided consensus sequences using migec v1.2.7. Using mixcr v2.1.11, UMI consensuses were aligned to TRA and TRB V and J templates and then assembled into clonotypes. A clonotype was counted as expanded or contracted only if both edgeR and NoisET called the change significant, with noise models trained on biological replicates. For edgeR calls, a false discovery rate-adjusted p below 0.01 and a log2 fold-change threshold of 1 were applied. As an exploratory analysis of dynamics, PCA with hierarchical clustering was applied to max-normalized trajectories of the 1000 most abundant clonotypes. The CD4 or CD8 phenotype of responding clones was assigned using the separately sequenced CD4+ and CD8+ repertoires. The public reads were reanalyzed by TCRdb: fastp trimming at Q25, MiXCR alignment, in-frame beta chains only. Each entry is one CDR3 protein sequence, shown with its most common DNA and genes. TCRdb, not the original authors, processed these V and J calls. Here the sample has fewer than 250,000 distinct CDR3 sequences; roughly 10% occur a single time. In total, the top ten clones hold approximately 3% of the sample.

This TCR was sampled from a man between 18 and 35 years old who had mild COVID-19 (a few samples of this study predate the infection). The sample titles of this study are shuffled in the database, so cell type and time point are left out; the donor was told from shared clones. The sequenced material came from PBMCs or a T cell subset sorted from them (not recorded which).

The CDR3 has the sequence CATSRDLGGAGNQPQHF. The DNA sequence is TGTGCCACCAGCAGAGACCTCGGCGGGGCAGGCAATCAGCCCCAGCATTTT. The rearrangement combines TRBV15 with TRBJ1-5, with a tentative D gene TRBD1 over 5 matching bases. V loses 0 bases of germline sequence and J loses 2 bases, and the interval between the two ends is 14 bases. CDR1 LNHNV and CDR2 YYDKDF were looked up in the germline V gene (reference sequence). Including cysteine and phenylalanine, the CDR3 has 17 amino acids. Left in the record is the CDR3 DNA by itself, 51 bases read in frame from the first base.